Listed below are T cell receptor beta chains from one sample, sequenced in a study of cytomegalovirus exposure and HLA in healthy donors. Using immunoSEQ multiplex PCR, the repertoire was profiled, and TCRdb retains in-frame clones only, with some absent. The repertoire holds 150,000 to 200,000 clones, with around 82% as singletons. The sequenced sample was PBMCs. These TCRs come from a woman younger than 45 in good health and CMV-seropositive. Each CDR3 is given with its conserved first and last residue. The order of the fields is J gene, V gene, D gene, clone size, CDR3 protein, CDR3 DNA. D genes are given only for firm matches. Some rows have no size entry. The others give once, few or many, or a class for an expanded clone.

J: TRBJ2-7; V: TRBV5-4; D: NA; size: NA; CDR3: CASSGQGEQYF; DNA: TGTGCCAGCAGTGGCCAGGGGGAGCAGTACTTC
J: TRBJ2-1; V: TRBV9; D: TRBD2; size: few; CDR3: CASSVGRGGGTSGYNEQFF; DNA: TGTGCCAGCAGCGTAGGGAGAGGGGGGGGGACTAGCGGCTACAATGAGCAGTTCTTC
J: TRBJ1-1; V: TRBV7-2; D: TRBD1; size: NA; CDR3: CASSKTGGAQGEAFF; DNA: TGTGCCAGCAGCAAGACAGGGGGCGCCCAGGGTGAAGCTTTCTTT
J: TRBJ2-2; V: TRBV4-2; D: TRBD1; size: once; CDR3: CASSLGQGVGELFF; DNA: TGTGCCAGCAGTCTGGGACAGGGAGTGGGGGAGCTGTTTTTT
J: TRBJ2-5; V: TRBV7-9; D: NA; size: NA; CDR3: CASSRGGETQYF; DNA: TGTGCCAGCAGCAGGGGGGGAGAGACCCAGTACTTC
J: TRBJ2-7; V: TRBV2; D: NA; size: NA; CDR3: CASREDRTYEQYF; DNA: TGTGCCAGCAGAGAGGACAGAACCTACGAGCAGTACTTC
J: TRBJ2-1; V: TRBV7-2; D: NA; size: NA; CDR3: CASSLAGGTKQFF; DNA: TGTGCCAGCAGCTTAGCGGGAGGGACAAAGCAGTTCTTC
J: TRBJ2-3; V: TRBV29-1; D: TRBD1; size: NA; CDR3: CSVEVDRGLTDTQYF; DNA: TGCAGCGTTGAAGTGGACAGGGGACTTACAGATACGCAGTATTTT
J: TRBJ2-7; V: TRBV11-2; D: NA; size: NA; CDR3: CASSLGQGRGEQYF; DNA: TGTGCCAGCAGCTTAGGGCAGGGAAGGGGCGAGCAGTACTTC
J: TRBJ2-3; V: TRBV2; D: TRBD2; size: NA; CDR3: CASRRTSGGRTDTQYF; DNA: TGTGCCAGCAGAAGGACTAGCGGGGGACGCACAGATACGCAGTATTTT
J: TRBJ1-2; V: TRBV7-2; D: NA; size: NA; CDR3: CASSLNRAEGYTF; DNA: TGTGCCAGCAGCTTAAACAGGGCAGAAGGCTACACCTTC
J: TRBJ1-1; V: TRBV29-1; D: NA; size: few; CDR3: CSVTWGGPTEAFF; DNA: TGCAGCGTCACCTGGGGGGGGCCCACTGAAGCTTTCTTT
J: TRBJ2-1; V: TRBV5-1; D: TRBD2; size: NA; CDR3: CASSSGLAGGGYYNEQFF; DNA: TGCGCCAGCAGCTCGGGACTAGCGGGGGGTGGCTATTACAATGAGCAGTTCTTC
J: TRBJ2-7; V: TRBV5-1; D: NA; size: NA; CDR3: CASSLVGNEQYF; DNA: TGCGCCAGCAGCTTGGTCGGTAACGAGCAGTACTTC
J: TRBJ1-5; V: TRBV19; D: NA; size: few; CDR3: CASSMEVVSNQPQHF; DNA: TGTGCCAGTAGTATGGAGGTAGTAAGCAATCAGCCCCAGCATTTT
J: TRBJ1-4; V: TRBV7-9; D: TRBD1; size: few; CDR3: CASSLTGEVGEKLFF; DNA: TGTGCCAGCAGCCTTACAGGGGAAGTAGGGGAAAAACTGTTTTTT
J: TRBJ1-2; V: TRBV6-5; D: TRBD1; size: NA; CDR3: CASRSRGVKGGYTF; DNA: TGTGCCAGCAGATCCAGGGGGGTGAAGGGCGGCTACACCTTC
J: TRBJ2-2; V: TRBV6-5; D: NA; size: NA; CDR3: CASSYFHQANTGELFF; DNA: TGTGCCAGCAGTTACTTCCACCAGGCGAACACCGGGGAGCTGTTTTTT
J: TRBJ2-4; V: TRBV5-6; D: TRBD2; size: few; CDR3: CASSFRTSGDPKNIQYF; DNA: TGTGCCAGCAGCTTCCGAACTAGCGGGGACCCCAAAAACATTCAGTACTTC
J: TRBJ1-4; V: TRBV28; D: NA; size: few; CDR3: CASSFSSRFEKLFF; DNA: TGTGCCAGCAGTTTTTCGTCTAGGTTTGAAAAACTGTTTTTT
J: TRBJ2-7; V: TRBV11-2; D: NA; size: once; CDR3: CASSLSAGDRYEQYF; DNA: TGTGCCAGCAGCTTATCCGCAGGGGATCGATACGAGCAGTACTTC
J: TRBJ1-3; V: TRBV2; D: NA; size: NA; CDR3: CASSPFGGGNTIYF; DNA: TGTGCCAGCAGCCCCTTTGGGGGGGGAAACACCATATATTTT
J: TRBJ1-6; V: TRBV5-5; D: TRBD1; size: NA; CDR3: CASSQTGGPNSPLHF; DNA: TGTGCCAGCAGCCAGACAGGGGGCCCTAATTCACCCCTCCACTTT
J: TRBJ2-7; V: TRBV27; D: TRBD1; size: NA; CDR3: CASSLGQGGEQYF; DNA: TGTGCCAGCAGTCTCGGACAGGGAGGAGAGCAGTACTTC
J: TRBJ2-3; V: TRBV28; D: NA; size: NA; CDR3: CASSYRLAPDTQYF; DNA: TGTGCCAGCAGTTACCGGTTAGCGCCAGATACGCAGTATTTT
J: TRBJ1-5; V: TRBV28; D: NA; size: NA; CDR3: CAGSSSIRASNQPQHF; DNA: TGTGCCGGCAGTTCTTCAATCAGGGCCAGCAATCAGCCCCAGCATTTT
J: TRBJ1-1; V: TRBV7-9; D: TRBD1; size: few; CDR3: CASSSPRTGTTEAFF; DNA: TGTGCCAGCAGCTCCCCCAGGACAGGGACCACTGAAGCTTTCTTT
J: TRBJ1-2; V: TRBV15; D: NA; size: NA; CDR3: CATSRDPGALSGYTF; DNA: TGTGCCACCAGCAGAGACCCAGGGGCGCTAAGTGGCTACACCTTC
J: TRBJ1-4; V: TRBV5-4; D: TRBD1; size: NA; CDR3: CASSLYRGGDEKLFF; DNA: TGTGCCAGCAGCTTATACAGGGGCGGGGATGAAAAACTGTTTTTT
J: TRBJ2-2; V: TRBV19; D: NA; size: once; CDR3: CASSIDRVPNTGELFF; DNA: TGTGCCAGTAGTATAGATCGGGTACCGAACACCGGGGAGCTGTTTTTT
J: TRBJ2-7; V: TRBV15; D: TRBD1; size: few; CDR3: CATSALDRVHEQYF; DNA: TGTGCCACCAGCGCCCTGGACAGGGTTCACGAGCAGTACTTC
J: TRBJ2-2; V: TRBV14; D: TRBD2; size: NA; CDR3: CASSLAGGHGTGELFF; DNA: TGTGCCAGCAGCTTAGCGGGGGGCCATGGAACCGGGGAGCTGTTTTTT
J: TRBJ2-2; V: TRBV18; D: NA; size: few; CDR3: CASSTVQGLGELFF; DNA: TGTGCCAGCTCAACAGTACAGGGTCTCGGGGAGCTGTTTTTT
J: TRBJ1-1; V: TRBV4-1; D: TRBD1; size: once; CDR3: CASSPGQGAARNTEAFF; DNA: TGCGCCAGCAGCCCCGGCCAGGGGGCGGCGAGGAACACTGAAGCTTTCTTT
J: TRBJ1-2; V: TRBV4-3; D: TRBD1; size: NA; CDR3: CASSQETSQGTNYGYTF; DNA: TGCGCCAGCAGCCAAGAAACCTCACAGGGGACTAACTATGGCTACACCTTC
J: TRBJ2-3; V: TRBV7-2; D: TRBD2; size: NA; CDR3: CASSLRAGGFTDTQYF; DNA: TGTGCCAGCAGCTTACGAGCGGGGGGCTTCACAGATACGCAGTATTTT
J: TRBJ2-1; V: TRBV9; D: TRBD2; size: NA; CDR3: CASSYQSTSGGDNEQFF; DNA: TGTGCCAGCAGCTATCAATCGACTAGCGGGGGGGACAATGAGCAGTTCTTC
J: TRBJ1-6; V: TRBV2; D: NA; size: few; CDR3: CASTLLREAAGLHF; DNA: TGTGCCAGCACCCTCCTGAGGGAGGCGGCGGGCCTCCACTTT
J: TRBJ2-5; V: TRBV30; D: TRBD2; size: NA; CDR3: CAWSGLDSGVQQETQYF; DNA: TGTGCCTGGAGTGGGTTGGATAGCGGGGTGCAGCAAGAGACCCAGTACTTC
J: TRBJ2-7; V: TRBV23-1; D: TRBD2; size: NA; CDR3: CASSRRHGAGDNSYEQYF; DNA: TGCGCCAGCAGTCGAAGACACGGGGCGGGGGATAACTCCTACGAGCAGTACTTC
J: TRBJ1-1; V: TRBV5-1; D: TRBD1; size: NA; CDR3: CASRGDRRNTEAFF; DNA: TGCGCCAGCAGGGGGGACAGGAGGAACACTGAAGCTTTCTTT
J: TRBJ2-1; V: TRBV29-1; D: TRBD2; size: NA; CDR3: CSVEASGGNEQFF; DNA: TGCAGCGTTGAAGCTAGCGGGGGAAATGAGCAGTTCTTC
J: TRBJ2-5; V: TRBV18; D: NA; size: NA; CDR3: CASSPNPWKNSPETQYF; DNA: TGTGCCAGCTCACCAAATCCTTGGAAGAATAGCCCAGAGACCCAGTACTTC